This TCR beta chain emerged from a study of human T cells and chemical hapten exposure. As for time point: pre-sensitization, week 0. Treatment denoted: therapeutic diphenylcyclopropenone sensitization with weekly scalp DPC. Germline V gene data show CDR1 as MDHEN and CDR2 as SYDVKM. Trimming removed 3 bases from V and 2 bases from J, with 15 bases in between. The CDR3 extends over 16 amino acids. TCRdb reprocessed the RACE reads with MiXCR, giving one entry per CDR3 protein. In the table there are about 260,000 distinct CDR3 sequences, about 8.1% of which are singletons. The input for sequencing was whole blood, taken in connection with sensitization to the hapten diphenylcyclopropenone (DPC). This TCR derives from a woman aged 40 to 55 with alopecia areata. Some clones in this sample may be carry-over from other donors' samples. This rearrangement joins TRBV28 to TRBJ2-3; TRBD2 is a possible D gene (7 bases). The CDR3 sequence is CASSFWGGEDTDTQYF. The CDR3 region has the DNA TGTGCCAGCAGTTTTTGGGGGGGCGAGGACACAGATACGCAGTATTTT.